This T cell receptor (beta chain) was recorded in a study of T-cell reconstitution after alpha-beta-depleted transplantation in children. Trimming cost V 2 bases and J 0 bases, with 13 bases left between them. Per germline, CDR1 MDHEN and CDR2 SYDVKM. The CDR3 runs 16 residues. The library targeted TCRbeta and was prepared with unique molecular identifiers. TCRdb fed the PCR reads into MiXCR, producing one record per CDR3 protein. The sample contains about 370,000 distinct CDR3 sequences, approximately 20% of which appear only once. This clonotype showed up just a few times. The receptor was isolated from a human donor who donated a stem cell graft to a child with acute myeloid leukemia. The rearrangement joins TRBV28 to TRBJ2-5; D call uncertain. The sequencing used PBMCs from the stem cell graft donor, collected from the stem cell graft. The CDR3 nucleotides are TGTGCCAGCAGTTTAAATCTGGTGTCAAACCAAGAGACCCAGTACTTC. Its protein is CASSLNLVSNQETQYF.